The clone carrying this T cell receptor (beta chain) was found once. The data were taken from a study of control samples from healthy donors and cancer patients. TCRdb keeps only in-frame clones here, not all; method: immunoSEQ multiplex PCR. The sample contains under 50,000 clones, 70% to 90% of which appear only once. The receptor was isolated from a woman in her sixties or seventies with lung cancer. Input material: PBMCs.

Written as DNA, the CDR3 is TGTGCCAGCAGCCCCCAGGACGGAAACACCATATATTTT. The encoded protein is CASSPQDGNTIYF. V is TRBV28 and J is TRBJ1-3; D is unclear. The germline V and J ends were trimmed by 6 bases and 4 bases, with 10 bases remaining between them. From germline, CDR1 is MDHEN and CDR2 SYDVKM. CDR3 length: 13 residues.